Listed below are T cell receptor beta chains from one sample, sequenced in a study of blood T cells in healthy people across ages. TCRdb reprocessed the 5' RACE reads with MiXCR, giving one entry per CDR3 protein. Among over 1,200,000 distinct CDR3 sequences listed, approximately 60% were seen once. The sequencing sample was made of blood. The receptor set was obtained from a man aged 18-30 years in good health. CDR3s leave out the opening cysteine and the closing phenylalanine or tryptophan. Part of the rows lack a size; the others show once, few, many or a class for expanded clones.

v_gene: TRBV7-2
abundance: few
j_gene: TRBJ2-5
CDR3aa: ASSTSWQGPY

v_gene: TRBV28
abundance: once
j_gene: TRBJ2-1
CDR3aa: ASSPTGLRAHEQF

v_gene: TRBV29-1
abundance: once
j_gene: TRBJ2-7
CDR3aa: SVELADQSYEQY

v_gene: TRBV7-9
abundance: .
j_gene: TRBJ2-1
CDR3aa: ASSPVRVAGALNEQF

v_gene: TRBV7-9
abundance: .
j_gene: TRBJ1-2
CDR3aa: ASSDGDRVDYGYT

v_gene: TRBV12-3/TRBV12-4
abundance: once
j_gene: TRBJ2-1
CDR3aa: ASSFGAFNEQF

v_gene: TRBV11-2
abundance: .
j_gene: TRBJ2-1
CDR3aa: ASSLIRRTSDNEQF

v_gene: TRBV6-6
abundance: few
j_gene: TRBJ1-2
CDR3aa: ASSYSPGGRGYT

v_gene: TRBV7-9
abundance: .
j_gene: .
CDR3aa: ASSLGARGRAHEQY

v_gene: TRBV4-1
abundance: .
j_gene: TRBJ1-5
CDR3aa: ASSQGGTGNQPQH

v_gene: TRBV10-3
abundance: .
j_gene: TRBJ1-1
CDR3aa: AIRSKDEGLSEAF

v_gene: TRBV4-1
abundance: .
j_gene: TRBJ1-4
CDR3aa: ASSQTGRNEKLF

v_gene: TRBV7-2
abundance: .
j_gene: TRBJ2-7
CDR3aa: ASSLPGTGGEQY

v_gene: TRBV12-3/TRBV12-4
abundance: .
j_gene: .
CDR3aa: ASSLSLGTIDYEQY

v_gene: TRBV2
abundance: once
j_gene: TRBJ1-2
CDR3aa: ASIGRYSGYT

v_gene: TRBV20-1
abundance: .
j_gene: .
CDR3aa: TLAGTGVRGETQY

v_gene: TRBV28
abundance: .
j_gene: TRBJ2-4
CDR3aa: ASSLGGEAKNIQY

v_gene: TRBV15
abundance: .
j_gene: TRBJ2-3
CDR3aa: ATSSRPTGGTDTQY

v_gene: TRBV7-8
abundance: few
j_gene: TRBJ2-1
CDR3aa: ASSPGLADNEQF

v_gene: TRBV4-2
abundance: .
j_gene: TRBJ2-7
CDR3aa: ASSLRGESAYEQY

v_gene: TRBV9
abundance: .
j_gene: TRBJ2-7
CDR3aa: ASSQSGSSDEQY

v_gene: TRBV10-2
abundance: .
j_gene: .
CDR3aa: ASSVSSGGRQGTQY

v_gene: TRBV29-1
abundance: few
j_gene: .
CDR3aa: SVEGMTGGSYEQY

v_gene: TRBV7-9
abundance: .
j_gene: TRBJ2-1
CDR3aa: ASSSLGLTYNEQF

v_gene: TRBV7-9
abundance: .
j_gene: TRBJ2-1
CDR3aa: ASETADEQF

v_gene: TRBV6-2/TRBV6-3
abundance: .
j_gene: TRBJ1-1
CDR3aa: ASTLPGVWTEAF

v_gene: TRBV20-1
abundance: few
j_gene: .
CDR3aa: SARSRGYEQY

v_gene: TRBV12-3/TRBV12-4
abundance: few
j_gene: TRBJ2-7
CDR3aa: ASSLDVGTTFYEQY

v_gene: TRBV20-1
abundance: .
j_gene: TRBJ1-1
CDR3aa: SAVRTGNTEAF

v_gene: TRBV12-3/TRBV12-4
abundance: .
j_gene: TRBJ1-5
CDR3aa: ASSPLPTGVGQPQH

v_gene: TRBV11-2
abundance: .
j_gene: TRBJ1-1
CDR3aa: ASSLPTSSMNTEAF

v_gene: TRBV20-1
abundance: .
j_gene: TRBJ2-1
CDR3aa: SVKKPGGTEQF

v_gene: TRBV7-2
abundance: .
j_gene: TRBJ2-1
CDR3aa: ASSSGLEYNEQF

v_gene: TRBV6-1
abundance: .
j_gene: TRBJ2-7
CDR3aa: ANSEPGSGYEQY

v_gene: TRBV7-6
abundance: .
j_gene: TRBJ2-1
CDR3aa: ASSSADRDDEQF

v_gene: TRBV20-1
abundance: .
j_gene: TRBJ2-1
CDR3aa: SAPGTLSYNEQF

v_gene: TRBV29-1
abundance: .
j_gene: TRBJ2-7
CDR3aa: SVRQGGQY

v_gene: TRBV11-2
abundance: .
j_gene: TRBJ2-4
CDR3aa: ASSLGGSGRAKNIQY

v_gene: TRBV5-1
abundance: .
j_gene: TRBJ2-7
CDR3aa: ASSRVPGSNEQY

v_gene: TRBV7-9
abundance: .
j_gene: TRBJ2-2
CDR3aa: AIRQGNTGELF